What follows are 26 T cell receptor beta chains derived from one specimen sequenced in a study of neurological immune-mediated disorders. One entry per CDR3 protein results from TCRdb running MiXCR on the 5' RACE reads. Among about 27,000 distinct CDR3 sequences, over 2% were seen once, and the ten largest hold about 2.3%. The sample comprised PBMCs. The receptors shown here come from a woman between 50 and 59 years old with multiple sclerosis.

This clonotype has at least ten counts. The chain couples TRBV12-3 or TRBV12-4 to TRBJ1-4; D unclear. V lost 8 bases to trimming and J lost 7 bases, with 8 bases between them. The CDR3 runs 11 residues. CDR3 DNA: TGTGCCAGCGCGCGGACTGAAAAACTGTTTTTT. Its translation: CASARTEKLFF.

Turning to this clonotype: The final CDR3 position lacks the conserved phenylalanine or tryptophan, pointing to a likely read error. This rearrangement joins TRBV7-2 to TRBJ1-1; D is unresolved. The CDR3 is made up of 12 amino acids. Germline CDR1 and CDR2: SGHTA and FQGNSA. The V end was cut by 5 bases, the J end by 5 bases, with 9 bases between. CDR3 DNA: TGTGCCAGCAGCCCCGGGCGGACTGAAGCTTTCAAT. Its protein is CASSPGRTEAFN.

This clonotype was seen at least ten times. The chain is built from TRBV28 and TRBJ2-5; 11 nucleotides align to TRBD1. Germline-derived CDR1 and CDR2 are MDHEN and SYDVKM. The CDR3 has 15 residues. The trim removed 6 bases at V and 4 bases at J, leaving 7 bases unmatched. The DNA of the CDR3 is TGTGCCAGCAGACCCCTAGGACAGGGGGCAGAGACCCAGTACTTC. Translated: CASRPLGQGAETQYF. Complete variable domain (other parts from reference TRBV28 and TRBJ2-5): DVKVTQSSRYLVKRTGEKVFLECVQDMDHENMFWYRQDPGLGLRLIYFSYDVKMKEKGDIPEGYSVSREKKERFSLILESASTNQTSMYLCASRPLGQGAETQYFGPGTRLLVL.

This clonotype was seen at least ten times. The chain uses TRBV11-2 and TRBJ2-7; D gene uncertain. Per the germline V gene, CDR1 is SGHAT and CDR2 is FQNNGV. V gave up 5 bases and J gave up 7 bases, with 15 bases separating them. The CDR3 is made up of 13 amino acids. CDR3 DNA sequence: TGTGCCAGCAGCCAGCAGGTTTTAGGGGAGCAGTACTTC. It encodes CASSQQVLGEQYF.

The V and J genes are TRBV3-1 and TRBJ1-1; D remains unclear. Trimming took off 6 bases at V and 1 base at J, with 3 bases between the two ends. Germline-derived CDR1 and CDR2 are LGHDT and YNNKEL (reference sequence). The CDR3 runs to 11 residues. The CDR3 DNA reads TGTGCCAGCAGAAGGAACACTGAAGCTTTCTTT. Its translation: CASRRNTEAFF. The variable domain in full, with the rest retrieved from reference TRBV3-1 and TRBJ1-1, is DTAVSQTPKYLVTQMGNDKSIKCEQNLGHDTMYWYKQDSKKFLKIMFSYNNKELIINETVPNRFSPKSPDKAHLNLHINSLELGDSAVYFCASRRNTEAFFGQGTRLTVV.

This clonotype is deemed medium-sized. The rearrangement uses TRBV5-1 and TRBJ1-5; D gene ambiguous. Trimming took off 4 bases at V and 0 bases at J, with 5 bases between the two ends. The CDR3 consists of 13 residues. Germline V lookup: CDR1 SGHRS, CDR2 YFSETQ. The DNA of the CDR3 is TGCGCCAGCAGCCTGGATAGCAATCAGCCCCAGCATTTT. Translation: CASSLDSNQPQHF.

This clonotype appeared many times. This chain connects TRBV3-1 to TRBJ2-7; D might be TRBD2 (6 bases). CDR1 and CDR2 (germline): LGHDT, YNNKEL (reference sequence). V was shortened by 1 base and J by 4 bases, with 8 bases between the two germline ends. CDR3 length equals 13 residues. CDR3 region: CASSQGLAYEQYF. In DNA form, the CDR3 reads TGTGCCAGCAGCCAAGGTCTAGCGTACGAGCAGTACTTC.

This clonotype has a count of ten or more. CDR3 residues: CASSLDGYTF. Written as DNA, the CDR3 is TGTGCCAGCAGCTTAGATGGCTACACCTTC. The chain joins TRBV7-9 to TRBJ1-2; D is uncertain. This CDR3 contains 10 residues. V lost 1 base and J lost 6, with 0 bases in between. Germline V gene data show CDR1 as SEHNR and CDR2 as FQNEAQ (reference sequence). Full variable domain (remainder filled in from reference TRBV7-9 and TRBJ1-2): DTGVSQNPRHKITKRGQNVTFRCDPISEHNRLYWYRQTLGQGPEFLTYFQNEAQLEKSRLLSDRFSAERPKGSFSTLEIQRTEQGDSAMYLCASSLDGYTFGSGTRLTVV.

Ten or more counts support this clonotype. The chain recombines TRBV20-1 with TRBJ2-7, with D maybe TRBD2 (8 bases). CDR3 length: 17 amino acids. Germline V gene lookup returns CDR1 DFQATT and CDR2 SNEGSKA (reference sequence). The ends were cut back, 5 bases at V and 0 bases at J, with 23 bases in the middle. CDR3 in amino acids: CSAFGQDSGNPSYEQYF. CDR3 nucleotide sequence: TGCAGTGCTTTCGGACAGGATAGCGGGAACCCCTCCTACGAGCAGTACTTC.

This clonotype appeared many times. The chain carries TRBV20-1 and TRBJ1-5; D not resolved. From germline, CDR1 is DFQATT and CDR2 SNEGSKA (reference sequence). The CDR3 is 14 amino acids. V gave up 6 bases and J gave up 0 bases, with 12 bases separating them. DNA for the CDR3: TGCAGTGCCACGTTAGATTATAGCAATCAGCCCCAGCATTTT. As protein: CSATLDYSNQPQHF.

This clonotype was observed a handful of times. The V gene is TRBV7-2, the J gene TRBJ2-5, with D perhaps TRBD1 or TRBD2 (7 bases each). The CDR3 has 15 residues. Germline V gene sequence: CDR1 SGHTA, CDR2 FQGNSA. V was trimmed by 5 bases and J by 7 bases, leaving 20 bases between them. The CDR3 sequence is CASSPQTGRGGTQYF. Here the CDR3 DNA reads TGTGCCAGCAGCCCGCAGACGGGCAGGGGGGGGACCCAGTACTTC.

This clonotype was seen repeatedly, ten times or more. The V and J genes are TRBV20-1 and TRBJ2-1; D remains unclear. Germline-derived CDR1 and CDR2 are DFQATT and SNEGSKA (reference sequence). The V end lost 3 bases, the J end lost 7 bases, and 7 bases lay between the germline ends. The CDR3 contains 11 residues. This CDR3 is CSASQGNEQFF. Written as DNA, the CDR3 is TGCAGTGCTAGTCAAGGGAATGAGCAGTTCTTC.

Ten or more counts support this clonotype. The V call is TRBV12-3 or TRBV12-4, the J call TRBJ2-5; possible D gene TRBD1, 7 bases. CDR3 length: 14 amino acids. V dropped 5 bases and J dropped 4 bases, with 14 bases sitting between them. The CDR3 reads CASSKRQGGETQYF. DNA for the CDR3: TGTGCCAGCAGTAAGAGACAGGGAGGAGAGACCCAGTACTTC.

This clonotype appeared many times. The rearrangement uses TRBV20-1 and TRBJ2-7; either TRBD1 or TRBD2 may fit D (5 bases each). V was shortened by 6 bases and J by 6 bases, with 15 bases between the two germline ends. The germline V gene encodes CDR1 DFQATT and CDR2 SNEGSKA (reference sequence). The CDR3 sequence is 12 residues long. This CDR3 reads CSAMRGLGEQYF. CDR3 sequence (DNA): TGCAGTGCCATGAGGGGCTTGGGCGAGCAGTACTTC.

This clonotype was recorded many times. The V and J genes are TRBV5-1 and TRBJ2-1; TRBD2 matches 8 bases. V shed 4 bases, J shed 4 bases, and the junction held 4 bases outside the gene matches. The germline gives CDR1 SGHRS, CDR2 YFSETQ. This CDR3 has 14 amino acids. CDR3 protein: CASSPGGVYNEQFF. In DNA, the CDR3 is TGCGCCAGCAGCCCGGGGGGGGTTTACAATGAGCAGTTCTTC.

This clonotype was detected ten times or more. The chain couples TRBV5-1 to TRBJ1-6; 10 bases fit TRBD1. From germline, CDR1 is SGHRS and CDR2 YFSETQ. The V gene end was trimmed by 9 bases and the J gene end by 7 bases; junction bases not matched to a gene: 10. CDR3 length: 15 amino acids. The CDR3: CATSRDRGLNSPLHF. The CDR3 DNA sequence: TGCGCCACATCCCGGGACAGGGGTTTGAATTCACCCCTCCACTTT.

There are a few counts of this clonotype. The genes are TRBV20-1 and TRBJ2-7; no clear D. The CDR3 runs to 13 residues. Between the trimmed V and J ends, which lost 6 bases and 2 bases, there was a span of 14 bases. Germline assignment: CDR1 DFQATT and CDR2 SNEGSKA (reference sequence). The CDR3 bases are TGCAGTGCCGCATCCGGGTTTCCCTACGAGCAGTACTTC. Translation: CSAASGFPYEQYF.

This clonotype was counted at least ten times. The chain recombines TRBV7-2 with TRBJ2-2; 13 bases align to TRBD2. Germline lookup yields CDR1 SGHTA and CDR2 FQGNSA. The CDR3 runs to 20 residues. The V segment lost 4 bases and the J segment 4 bases; nucleotides outside the gene matches: 15. CDR3 bases: TGTGCCAGCAGCTCTCCGGGACTAGCGGGACCGCGTGAGGTCACCGGGGAGCTGTTTTTT. Its protein is CASSSPGLAGPREVTGELFF.

This clonotype appeared many times. The chain has TRBV7-9 and TRBJ1-2, with D perhaps TRBD1 (6 bases). V lost 3 bases to trimming and J lost 4 bases, with 15 bases between them. The germline V gene has CDR1 SEHNR and CDR2 FQNEAQ (reference sequence). The CDR3 runs 15 residues. The CDR3 sequence: CASSFGQNPPYGYTF. CDR3 nucleotides: TGTGCCAGCAGCTTCGGACAGAACCCCCCCTATGGCTACACCTTC.

In its sample, this clonotype was seen many times. The genes are TRBV5-1 and TRBJ1-1; 8 bases align to TRBD1. This CDR3 contains 15 residues. CDR1 is SGHRS and CDR2 is YFSETQ in the germline V gene. The V gene end was trimmed by 4 bases and the J gene end by 1 base; junction bases not matched to a gene: 6. In DNA, the CDR3 is TGCGCCAGCAGCATAGACAGGGGACAGAACACTGAAGCTTTCTTT. It specifies CASSIDRGQNTEAFF. Filled out from reference TRBV5-1 and TRBJ1-1, the complete variable domain reads KAGVTQTPRYLIKTRGQQVTLSCSPISGHRSVSWYQQTPGQGLQFLFEYFSETQRNKGNFPGRFSGRQFSNSRSEMNVSTLELGDSALYLCASSIDRGQNTEAFFGQGTRLTVV.

The gene calls are TRBV9 and TRBJ2-1; 11 bases match TRBD2. V was pared by 0 bases and J by 7 bases, with 3 bases of the junction left unmatched. CDR1 is SGDLS and CDR2 is YYNGEE in the germline V gene. The CDR3 totals 15 residues. CDR3 DNA: TGTGCCAGCAGCGTAGCCTCTAGCGGGGGGAATGAGCAGTTCTTC. This codes for CASSVASSGGNEQFF.

This clonotype appeared many times. Germline is not matched at one junction end, which may reflect a read error. The CDR3 bases are TGCGCCAGCAGGTGGGATGTTAATCAGCCCCAGAATTTT. It yields the protein CASRWDVNQPQNF. V gene TRBV5-1 combines with J gene TRBJ1-5; D not certain. CDR1 SGHRS and CDR2 YFSETQ come from the germline V gene. The CDR3 runs to 13 residues.

This clonotype was observed many times. J is TRBJ1-5 and V is TRBV28; D may be TRBD1 (6 bases). V was clipped by 7 bases and J by 6 bases, with 22 bases between them. This CDR3 is built from 16 residues. Germline assignment: CDR1 MDHEN and CDR2 SYDVKM. CDR3 sequence (DNA): TGTGCCAGCACCGTCCCAGGGCAGGGGAGAACTCAGCCCCAGCATTTT. This sequence encodes CASTVPGQGRTQPQHF.

At least ten counts were recorded for this clonotype. The chain uses TRBV29-1 and TRBJ2-3, with 11 positions matching TRBD2. The J segment lost 2 bases and the V segment lost 7 bases, leaving 8 bases of the junction unmatched. The CDR3 has 15 amino acids. In germline, CDR1 is SQVTM, CDR2 ANQGSEA. In DNA form, the CDR3 reads TGCAGCGCCACCGGGACTAGCGGACTCACAGATACGCAGTATTTT. It translates to CSATGTSGLTDTQYF.

At least ten counts were recorded for this clonotype. The chain employs TRBV5-1 and TRBJ1-1; D gene unclear. V was trimmed by 3 bases and J by 1 base, leaving 10 bases between them. CDR1 SGHRS and CDR2 YFSETQ come from the germline V gene. This CDR3 contains 14 residues. The CDR3 DNA sequence: TGCGCCAGCAGCTCCGGGGAGGGGAACACTGAAGCTTTCTTT. It encodes CASSSGEGNTEAFF.

This clonotype was detected ten times or more. The gene calls are TRBV5-1 and TRBJ2-3; 7 nucleotides match TRBD1. From germline, CDR1 is SGHRS and CDR2 YFSETQ. The CDR3 consists of 15 residues. V lost 1 base, J lost 2 bases, and 4 bases stayed unmatched. This CDR3 is CASSLSRGTTDTQYF. CDR3 sequence (DNA): TGCGCCAGCAGCTTGTCCAGGGGGACCACAGATACGCAGTATTTT.